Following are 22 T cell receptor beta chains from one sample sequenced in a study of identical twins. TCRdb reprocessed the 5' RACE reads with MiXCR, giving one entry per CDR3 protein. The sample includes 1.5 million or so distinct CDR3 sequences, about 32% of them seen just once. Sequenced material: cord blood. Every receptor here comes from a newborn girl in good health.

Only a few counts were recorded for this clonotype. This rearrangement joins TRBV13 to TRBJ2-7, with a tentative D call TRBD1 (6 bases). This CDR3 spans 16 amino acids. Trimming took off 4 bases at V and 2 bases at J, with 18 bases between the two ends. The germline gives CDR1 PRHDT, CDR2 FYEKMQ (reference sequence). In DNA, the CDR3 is TGTGCCAGCAGCTCCGACAGGTCAAAGGGTACCTACGAGCAGTACTTC. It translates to CASSSDRSKGTYEQYF.

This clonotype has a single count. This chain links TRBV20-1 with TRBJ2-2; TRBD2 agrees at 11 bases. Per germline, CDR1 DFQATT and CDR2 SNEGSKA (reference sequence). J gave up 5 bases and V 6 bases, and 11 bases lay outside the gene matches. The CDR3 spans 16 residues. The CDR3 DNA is TGCAGTGCCACTATAGCGGGGGGGCCGAGGACCGGGGAGCTGTTTTTT. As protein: CSATIAGGPRTGELFF.

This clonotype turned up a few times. CDR3 protein: CASSLSGGVRDTQYF. The CDR3 nucleotides read TGTGCCAGCAGCTTAAGCGGGGGGGTTAGAGATACGCAGTATTTT. V and J are TRBV5-4 and TRBJ2-3; 10 nucleotides agree with TRBD2. V lost 2 bases and J lost 5; bases outside the gene matches: 5. CDR3 size: 15 residues. Germline CDR1 and CDR2: SGHNT and YYREEE (reference sequence). Looking up the rest from reference TRBV5-4 and TRBJ2-3 gives the full variable domain: ETGVTQSPTHLIKTRGQQVTLRCSSQSGHNTVSWYQQALGQGPQFIFQYYREEENGRGNFPPRFSGLQFPNYSSELNVNALELDDSALYLCASSLSGGVRDTQYFGPGTRLTVL.

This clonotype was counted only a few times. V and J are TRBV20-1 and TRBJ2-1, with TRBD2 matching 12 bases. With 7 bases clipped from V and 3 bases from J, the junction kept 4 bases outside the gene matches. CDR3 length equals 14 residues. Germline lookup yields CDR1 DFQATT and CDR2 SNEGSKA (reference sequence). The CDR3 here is CSVLAGGLYNEQFF. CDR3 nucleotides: TGCAGTGTTCTAGCGGGAGGGCTCTACAATGAGCAGTTCTTC.

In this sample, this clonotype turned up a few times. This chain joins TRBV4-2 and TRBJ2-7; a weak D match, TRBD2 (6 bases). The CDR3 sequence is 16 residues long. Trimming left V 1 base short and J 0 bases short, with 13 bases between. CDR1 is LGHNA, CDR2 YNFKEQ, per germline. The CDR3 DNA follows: TGTGCCAGCAGCCAAGGGGTTAGCGGTACCTCCTACGAGCAGTACTTC. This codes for CASSQGVSGTSYEQYF.

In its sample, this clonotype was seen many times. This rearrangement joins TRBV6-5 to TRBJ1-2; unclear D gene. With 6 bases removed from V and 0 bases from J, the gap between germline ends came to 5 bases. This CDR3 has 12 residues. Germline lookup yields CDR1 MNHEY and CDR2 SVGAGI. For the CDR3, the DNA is TGTGCCAGCAGACAGACTAACTATGGCTACACCTTC. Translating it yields CASRQTNYGYTF.

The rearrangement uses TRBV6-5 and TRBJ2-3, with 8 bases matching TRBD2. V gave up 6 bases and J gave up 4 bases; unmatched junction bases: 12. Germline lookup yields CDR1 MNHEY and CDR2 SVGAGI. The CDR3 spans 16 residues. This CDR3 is CASRASLAGLPDTQYF. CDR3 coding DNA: TGTGCCAGCAGGGCTAGTTTAGCGGGATTGCCAGATACGCAGTATTTT.

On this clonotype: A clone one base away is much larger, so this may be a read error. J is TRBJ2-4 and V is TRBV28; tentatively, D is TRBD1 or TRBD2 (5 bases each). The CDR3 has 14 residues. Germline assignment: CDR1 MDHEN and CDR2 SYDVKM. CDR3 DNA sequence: TGTGCCAGCGGTTTATGGGGGGCCAAAAACATTCAGTACTTC. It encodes CASGLWGAKNIQYF.

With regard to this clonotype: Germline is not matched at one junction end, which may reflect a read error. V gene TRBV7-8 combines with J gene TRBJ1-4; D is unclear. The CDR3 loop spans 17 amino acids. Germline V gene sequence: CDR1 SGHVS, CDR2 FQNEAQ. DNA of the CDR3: TGTGCCAGCAGCCCAACTCGACTGCCGAGGGCTAATGAAAAACTGTCTTTT. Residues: CASSPTRLPRANEKLSF.

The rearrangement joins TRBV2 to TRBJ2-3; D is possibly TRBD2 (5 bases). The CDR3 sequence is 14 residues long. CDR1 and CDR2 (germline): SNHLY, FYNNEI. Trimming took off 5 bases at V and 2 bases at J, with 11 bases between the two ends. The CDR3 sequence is CASSPDSHTDTQYF. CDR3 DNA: TGTGCCAGCAGTCCGGACTCGCACACAGATACGCAGTATTTT.

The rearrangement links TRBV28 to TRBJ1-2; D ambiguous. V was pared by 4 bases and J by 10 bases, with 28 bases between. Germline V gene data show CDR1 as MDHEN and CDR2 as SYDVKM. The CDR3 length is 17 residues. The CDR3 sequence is CASSSHYSDTYGVDYTF. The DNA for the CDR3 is TGTGCCAGCAGTTCTCATTATTCCGACACCTATGGAGTTGACTACACCTTC.

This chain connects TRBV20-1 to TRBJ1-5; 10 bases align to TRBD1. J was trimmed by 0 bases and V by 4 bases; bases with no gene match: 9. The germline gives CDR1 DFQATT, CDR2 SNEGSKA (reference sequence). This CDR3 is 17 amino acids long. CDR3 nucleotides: TGCAGTGCTAATGCGGGACAGGGGTTTTATAGCAATCAGCCCCAGCATTTT. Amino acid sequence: CSANAGQGFYSNQPQHF.

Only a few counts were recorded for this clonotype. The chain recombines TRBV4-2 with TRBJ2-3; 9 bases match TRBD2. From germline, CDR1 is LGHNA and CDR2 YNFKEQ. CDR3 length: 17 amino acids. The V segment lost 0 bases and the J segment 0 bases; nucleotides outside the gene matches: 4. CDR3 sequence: CASSQDPGLASTDTQYF. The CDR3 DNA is TGTGCCAGCAGCCAAGATCCGGGACTAGCTAGCACAGATACGCAGTATTTT.

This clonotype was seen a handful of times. The CDR3 sequence: CASQWGQPYNEQFF. As DNA, the CDR3 is TGCGCCAGCCAGTGGGGACAGCCCTACAATGAGCAGTTCTTC. The chain joins TRBV5-1 to TRBJ2-1, with 7 bases identical to TRBD1. The CDR3 is 14 residues long. The germline gives CDR1 SGHRS, CDR2 YFSETQ. V was clipped by 7 bases and J by 2 bases; unmatched bases: 6.

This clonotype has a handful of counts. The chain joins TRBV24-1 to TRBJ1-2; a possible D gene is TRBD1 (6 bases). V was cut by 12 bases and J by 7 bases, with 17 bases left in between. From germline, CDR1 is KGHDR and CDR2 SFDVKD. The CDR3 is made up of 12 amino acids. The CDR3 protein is CALQTQGPGYTF. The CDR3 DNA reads TGTGCCCTTCAGACACAGGGCCCTGGCTACACCTTC.

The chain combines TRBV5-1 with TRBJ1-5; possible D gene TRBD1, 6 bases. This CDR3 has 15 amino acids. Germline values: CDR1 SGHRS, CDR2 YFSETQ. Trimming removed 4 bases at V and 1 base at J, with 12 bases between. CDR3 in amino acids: CASSVYRESNQPQHF. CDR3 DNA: TGCGCCAGCAGCGTGTACAGGGAGAGCAATCAGCCCCAGCATTTT.

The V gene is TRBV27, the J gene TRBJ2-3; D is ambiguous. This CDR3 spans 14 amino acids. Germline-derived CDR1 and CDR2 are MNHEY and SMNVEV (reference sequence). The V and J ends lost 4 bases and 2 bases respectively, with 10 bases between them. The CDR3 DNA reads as TGTGCCAGCAGTTCAGTGACGCCCACAGATACGCAGTATTTT. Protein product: CASSSVTPTDTQYF.

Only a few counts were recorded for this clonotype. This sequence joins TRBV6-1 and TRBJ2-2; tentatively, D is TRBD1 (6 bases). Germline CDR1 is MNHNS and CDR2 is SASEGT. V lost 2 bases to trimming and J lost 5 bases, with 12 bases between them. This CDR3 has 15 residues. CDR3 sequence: CASSEPRRGTGELFF. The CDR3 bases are TGTGCCAGCAGTGAACCGCGAAGGGGGACCGGGGAGCTGTTTTTT.

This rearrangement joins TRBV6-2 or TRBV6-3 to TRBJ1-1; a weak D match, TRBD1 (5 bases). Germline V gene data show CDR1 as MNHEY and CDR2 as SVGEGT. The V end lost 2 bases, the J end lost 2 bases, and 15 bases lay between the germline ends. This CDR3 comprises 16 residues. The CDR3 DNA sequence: TGTGCCAGCAGTTACAGGGGAGGACCGAGAAACACTGAAGCTTTCTTT. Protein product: CASSYRGGPRNTEAFF.

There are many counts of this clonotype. In DNA form, the CDR3 reads TGTGCCATCAGTGGATCGGCGGGAGGGCCCACAGATACGCAGTATTTT. This codes for CAISGSAGGPTDTQYF. The chain carries TRBV10-3 and TRBJ2-3, with 9 nucleotides matching TRBD2. V lost 4 bases to trimming and J lost 2 bases; unmatched junction nucleotides: 7. The CDR3 extends over 16 amino acids. From germline, CDR1 is ENHRY and CDR2 SYGVKD.

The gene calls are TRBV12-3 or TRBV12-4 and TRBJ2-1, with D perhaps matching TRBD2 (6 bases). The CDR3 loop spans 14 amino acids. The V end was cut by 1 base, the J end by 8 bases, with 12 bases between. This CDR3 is CASSLGPGLDEQFF. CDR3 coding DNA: TGTGCCAGCAGTTTAGGACCGGGACTCGATGAGCAGTTCTTC.

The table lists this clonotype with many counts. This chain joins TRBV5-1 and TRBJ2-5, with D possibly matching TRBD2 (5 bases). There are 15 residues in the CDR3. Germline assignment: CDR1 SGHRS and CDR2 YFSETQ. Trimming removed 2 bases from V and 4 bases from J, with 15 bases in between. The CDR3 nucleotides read TGCGCCAGCAGCTTTCCCCTCGTCGGAGGAGAGACCCAGTACTTC. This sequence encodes CASSFPLVGGETQYF.